The clone carrying this T cell receptor (beta chain) has a count of ten or more. Its antigen is unknown. Germline V CDR1 and CDR2: DFQATT, SNEGSKA (reference sequence). V shed 3 bases and J shed 5 bases, with 8 bases lying between them. The CDR3 runs 12 residues. Template-switching 5'RACE yielded the TCR cDNA; a universal primer site and UMIs were added in the process. MiXCR, run by TCRdb on the 5' RACE reads, gives a single entry per CDR3 protein. The table shows about 400,000 distinct CDR3 sequences, with roughly 6.2% occurring only once. These data come from a study of T cells after yellow fever vaccination. Study findings and constraints: Sorted repertoires could include abundant contaminating clonotypes from bulk cells. Post-booster reappearance was seen for most primary-vaccination clones (roughly 97% CD4, 85% to 90% CD8).

The origin of this receptor is a young man who received the YFV17D yellow fever vaccine. The rearrangement links TRBV20-1 to TRBJ2-4, with D unclear. The sequences come from PBMCs, collected 5 days after the yellow fever booster vaccination. The CDR3 coding sequence is TGCAGTGCTAGTTTGGGTGAAAACATTCAGTACTTC. The encoded protein is CSASLGENIQYF.